One sample yielded the 19 T cell receptor beta chains listed below, sequenced in a study of Ad26.COV2.S vaccination and SARS-CoV-2 variants. Sequencing used immunoSEQ multiplex PCR; TCRdb keeps in-frame clones, though not all of them. The profile shows some 520,000 clones, about 83% of them singletons. Treatment described: roughly 19 received Ad26.COV2.S at low or high dose, single or two shots; 5 received placebo; per-sample allocation not given. Material that was analyzed had been drawn on day 63 after the first vaccine or placebo injection. The starting material was peripheral blood, obtained in a trial of Ad26.COV2.S vaccine versus placebo. These receptors came from a person aged 18-65 years who received the Ad26.COV2.S COVID-19 vaccine or a placebo.

The chain links TRBV9 to TRBJ2-2; TRBD2 matches at 10 bases. The CDR3 is made up of 18 amino acids. Germline loops: CDR1 SGDLS, CDR2 YYNGEE. V shed 6 bases and J 7 bases; nucleotides not matched to a gene: 18. The CDR3 region is CASTSHPGLAGVGGELFF. The CDR3 DNA sequence: TGTGCCAGCACCTCCCACCCTGGGCTAGCGGGAGTAGGCGGGGAGCTGTTTTTT.

This chain connects TRBV3-1 (or the pseudogene TRBV3-2) to TRBJ2-3; 10 positions agree with TRBD2. This CDR3 region has 16 residues. V was pared by 2 bases and J by 0 bases, with 2 bases of the junction left unmatched. From germline, CDR1 is LGHDT and CDR2 YNNKEL (reference sequence). In DNA, the CDR3 is TGTGCCAGCAGCCAACTAGCGGGGGCCAGCACAGATACGCAGTATTTT. This gives the protein CASSQLAGASTDTQYF.

J is TRBJ2-1 and V is TRBV12-1; the DNA was not used to check the table's D call, TRBD1. TRBV12-1 is a pseudogene locus. This CDR3 comprises 16 residues. The CDR3 DNA reads TGTGCCAGCCGTTGGCCCGAGGGGGCTTGCATGAATGAGCAGTTCTTC. It yields the protein CASRWPEGACMNEQFF.

This chain uses TRBV12-3 or TRBV12-4 with TRBJ2-7; perhaps TRBD2 as D (6 bases). The CDR3 spans 13 residues. V was clipped by 4 bases and J by 5 bases, with 12 bases between them. CDR3 nucleotides: TGTGCCAGCAGTTCCGGGAGAGACCACGAGCAGTACTTC. As protein: CASSSGRDHEQYF.

V gene TRBV21-1 combines with J gene TRBJ2-1; the table's D call of TRBD2 was not tested on the DNA. TRBV21-1 is a pseudogene segment. CDR3 length: 15 residues. CDR3 region: CASSKRRRRSNEQFF. In DNA form, the CDR3 reads TGTGCCAGCAGCAAAAGACGAAGGAGGTCCAATGAGCAGTTCTTC.

V and J are TRBV4-3 and TRBJ1-2, with 7 bases lining up with TRBD1. Per germline, CDR1 LGHNA and CDR2 YSLEER. This CDR3 is 14 amino acids long. J gave up 9 bases and V 0 bases, and 7 bases lay outside the gene matches. CDR3 in amino acids: CASSQDRGRRSYTF. The CDR3 DNA reads as TGCGCCAGCAGCCAAGATAGGGGGCGGAGAAGCTACACCTTC.

Of note for this clone: Different DNA sequences within this sample yield the same CDR3. The chain is built from TRBV27 and TRBJ1-2; D call uncertain. The germline V gene has CDR1 MNHEY and CDR2 SMNVEV (reference sequence). There are 13 residues in the CDR3. Deletions cut 5 bases from V and 8 bases from J, with 15 bases between. The CDR3 DNA is TGTGCCAGCAGTCCCCTCGGCGGATACGGCTACACCTTC. Translated: CASSPLGGYGYTF.

The rearrangement uses TRBV28 and TRBJ1-1; D remains unclear. This CDR3 is built from 14 residues. The germline V and J ends were trimmed by 6 bases and 7 bases, with 18 bases remaining between them. Germline assignment: CDR1 MDHEN and CDR2 SYDVKM. This CDR3 reads CASRTDGEVGEAFF. The CDR3 nucleotides are TGTGCCAGCAGAACGGATGGGGAGGTGGGTGAAGCTTTCTTT.

This clone was seen a single time. The CDR3 sequence is CASRWTTYEQYF. As DNA, the CDR3 is TGTGCCAGCAGATGGACCACCTACGAGCAGTACTTC. The rearrangement joins TRBV6-6 to TRBJ2-7; unclear D gene. Germline V gene data show CDR1 as MNHNY and CDR2 as SVGAGI (reference sequence). V was cut by 6 bases and J by 2 bases, with 8 bases left in between. The CDR3 totals 12 residues.

Comment on this clone: The junction departs from the called germline gene at one end, perhaps through a read error. J is TRBJ2-7 and V is TRBV20-1; D not resolved. CDR3 length: 8 amino acids. The germline gives CDR1 DFQATT, CDR2 SNEGSKA (reference sequence). CDR3 sequence: CSASSRLF. The DNA for the CDR3 is TGCAGTGCTAGCAGTAGACTCTTC.

The chain couples TRBV5-1 to TRBJ2-1, with 14 nucleotides matching TRBD2. Germline CDR1 is SGHRS and CDR2 is YFSETQ. This CDR3 comprises 17 residues. Germline trimming cut 1 base from V and 6 bases from J; bases unmatched to any gene: 6. CDR3 bases: TGCGCCAGCAGCTTGTATGGGACTAGCGGGAGTCGCAATGAGCAGTTCTTC. Translation gives CASSLYGTSGSRNEQFF.

As concerns this clone: Other DNA sequences of this sample code for an identical CDR3. This chain uses TRBV6-1 with TRBJ2-3, with TRBD2 matching over 10 bases. The length of the CDR3 is 16 residues. CDR1 is MNHNS, CDR2 SASEGT, per germline. V was clipped by 4 bases and J by 2 bases; unmatched bases: 6. CDR3 residues: CASSVSSGSPTDTQYF. The CDR3 DNA reads TGTGCCAGCAGTGTGTCTAGCGGGAGCCCCACAGATACGCAGTATTTT.

The chain carries TRBV2 and TRBJ2-5; 9 positions agree with TRBD2. Per germline, CDR1 SNHLY and CDR2 FYNNEI. The CDR3 covers 19 residues. The V segment lost 2 bases and the J segment 2 bases; nucleotides outside the gene matches: 15. DNA for the CDR3: TGTGCCAGCAGTGAAACCTCTCCCCGACTAGCGGCCCAACAAGAGACCCAGTACTTC. This codes for CASSETSPRLAAQQETQYF.

The chain carries TRBV15 and TRBJ1-2, with TRBD1 matching 8 bases. The trim removed 8 bases at V and 3 bases at J, leaving 11 bases unmatched. The CDR3 is 15 residues long. Germline CDR1 LNHNV, CDR2 YYDKDF (reference sequence). The CDR3 bases are TGTGCCACCGTCCCAGGGGGCGAAGACCACTATGGCTACACCTTC. This gives the protein CATVPGGEDHYGYTF.

This chain joins TRBV6-5 and TRBJ1-1; D not certain. CDR1 MNHEY and CDR2 SVGAGI come from the germline V gene. Trimming removed 7 bases at V and 4 bases at J, with 7 bases between. This CDR3 is 11 amino acids long. The CDR3 nucleotides are TGTGCCAGCATTCGGGGCACTGAAGCTTTCTTT. Its protein product is CASIRGTEAFF.

J is TRBJ2-1 and V is TRBV7-2; D remains unclear. V lost 5 bases and J lost 1, with 9 bases in between. The germline gives CDR1 SGHTA, CDR2 FQGNSA. The CDR3 covers 14 residues. CDR3 in amino acids: CASSLGFSYNEQFF. In nucleotides, the CDR3 is TGTGCCAGCAGCCTAGGGTTTTCCTACAATGAGCAGTTCTTC.

The rearrangement uses TRBV2 and TRBJ1-1; perhaps TRBD1 as D (5 bases). The V end was cut by 2 bases, the J end by 0 bases, with 13 bases between. This CDR3 is 16 amino acids long. Germline loops: CDR1 SNHLY, CDR2 FYNNEI. This chain's CDR3 is CASSERGARLNTEAFF. In DNA, the CDR3 is TGTGCCAGCAGTGAACGAGGGGCGCGGTTGAACACTGAAGCTTTCTTT. The full variable domain, rest sourced from reference TRBV2 and TRBJ1-1, is EPEVTQTPSHQVTQMGQEVILRCVPISNHLYFYWYRQILGQKVEFLVSFYNNEISEKSEIFDDQFSVERPDGSNFTLKIRSTKLEDSAMYFCASSERGARLNTEAFFGQGTRLTVV.

The V and J genes are TRBV11-2 and TRBJ1-2; a weak D match, TRBD1 (6 bases). The CDR3 runs to 14 residues. Trimming shortened V by 5 bases and J by 3 bases, and 13 bases separated the two germline ends. Germline V CDR1 and CDR2: SGHAT, FQNNGV. CDR3 residues: CASSPLRGDYGYTF. The CDR3 DNA sequence: TGTGCCAGCAGCCCCCTCAGGGGCGACTATGGCTACACCTTC.

This chain uses TRBV10-3 with TRBJ2-3; TRBD2 agrees at 7 bases. The CDR3 consists of 14 residues. Germline assignment: CDR1 ENHRY and CDR2 SYGVKD. J was trimmed by 1 base and V by 4 bases; bases with no gene match: 2. CDR3 loop: CAISVGRGTDTQYF. Written as DNA, the CDR3 is TGTGCCATCAGTGTAGGGAGGGGCACAGATACGCAGTATTTT.